Following are 14 T cell receptor beta chains from one sample sequenced in a study of cytomegalovirus exposure and HLA in healthy donors. PCR used 60 Vbeta primers and 13 Jbeta primers. Sequenced by immunoSEQ multiplex PCR; TCRdb stores in-frame clones only, minus some. The sample data list about 79,000 clones. Sequences were obtained from PBMCs. The source is a man aged 25 to 40 in good health and CMV-seronegative.

The rearrangement links TRBV4-3 to TRBJ2-4, with TRBD2 as a possible D gene (5 bases). The CDR3 is made up of 14 amino acids. Trimming left V 0 bases short and J 10 bases short, with 13 bases between. In germline, CDR1 is LGHNA, CDR2 YSLEER. The CDR3 DNA reads TGCGCCAGCAGCCAAGATACGGGATTAGTGATTCAGTACTTC. It is translated as CASSQDTGLVIQYF.

For the CDR3, the DNA is TGTGCCAGCAGCCCTCGGGGGGGCAGCTCCTACGAGCAGTACTTC. The encoded protein is CASSPRGGSSYEQYF. This chain links TRBV7-2 with TRBJ2-7, with 8 bases fitting TRBD2. The CDR3 consists of 15 residues. J gave up 0 bases and V 5 bases, and 6 bases lay outside the gene matches. CDR1 SGHTA and CDR2 FQGNSA come from the germline V gene.

This chain connects TRBV4-1 to TRBJ1-1; 10 positions match TRBD1. CDR3 length: 16 amino acids. J lost 2 bases, V lost 0 bases, and 3 bases had no gene match. CDR1 and CDR2 (germline): MGHRA, YSYEKL. The CDR3 nucleotides read TGCGCCAGCAGCCAAGAAGGGACAGGGGTCAACACTGAAGCTTTCTTT. It codes for CASSQEGTGVNTEAFF.

The V gene is TRBV5-1, the J gene TRBJ1-3; no firm D call. V was pared by 3 bases and J by 0 bases, with 7 bases between. This CDR3 contains 14 residues. Looked up from germline, CDR1 is SGHRS and CDR2 is YFSETQ. In nucleotides, the CDR3 is TGCGCCAGCAGCTGGCAGAACTCTGGAAACACCATATATTTT. Encoded protein: CASSWQNSGNTIYF.

J is TRBJ2-1 and V is TRBV11-2; the match to TRBD2 covers 8 bases. V lost 4 bases to trimming and J lost 10 bases; unmatched junction nucleotides: 18. Per the germline V gene, CDR1 is SGHAT and CDR2 is FQNNGV. CDR3 length: 17 amino acids. The CDR3 protein is CASSSRPTGLDGIEQFF. CDR3 DNA sequence: TGTGCCAGCAGCTCCCGCCCGACGGGACTAGACGGCATCGAGCAGTTCTTC.

The rearrangement uses TRBV6-5 and TRBJ2-5; TRBD1 agrees at 8 bases. Germline CDR1 reads MNHEY; CDR2 reads SVGAGI. Trimming took 4 bases from V and 5 from J; bases not matched to a gene: 6. This CDR3 region has 14 residues. CDR3 region: CASSFFGQGETQYF. CDR3 coding DNA: TGTGCCAGCAGTTTTTTCGGACAGGGTGAGACCCAGTACTTC.

The chain recombines TRBV27 with TRBJ1-1, with 8 nucleotides matching TRBD1. Looked up from germline, CDR1 is MNHEY and CDR2 is SMNVEV (reference sequence). CDR3 size: 16 residues. V dropped 5 bases and J dropped 1; count of bases not matched to a gene: 9. The chain's CDR3 is CASSPSTGDTNTEAFF. CDR3 DNA sequence: TGTGCCAGCAGTCCATCGACAGGGGATACGAACACTGAAGCTTTCTTT.

The V and J genes are TRBV18 and TRBJ1-1; TRBD1 matches at 7 bases. Germline lookup yields CDR1 KGHSH and CDR2 LQKENI. V gave up 3 bases and J gave up 7 bases; unmatched junction bases: 8. This CDR3 has 14 amino acids. Here the CDR3 reads CASSPNLRDSEAFF. CDR3 bases: TGTGCCAGCTCACCTAATCTCCGGGACAGTGAAGCTTTCTTT.

This rearrangement joins TRBV29-1 to TRBJ2-7, with D maybe TRBD1 (6 bases). V was clipped by 7 bases and J by 5 bases, with 12 bases between them. The CDR3 covers 11 residues. The germline CDR1 and CDR2 sequences are SQVTM and ANQGSEA. As DNA, the CDR3 is TGCAGCGGTGGAAGGACAGACGAGCAGTACTTC. Translating it yields CSGGRTDEQYF.

This chain uses TRBV11-2 with TRBJ2-3; TRBD2 matches 8 bases. Germline V gene data show CDR1 as SGHAT and CDR2 as FQNNGV. CDR3 length: 16 amino acids. V dropped 4 bases and J dropped 2; count of bases not matched to a gene: 8. CDR3 in DNA: TGTGCCAGCAGCTCAGAGCCGGGGGGGGTCACAGATACGCAGTATTTT. As protein: CASSSEPGGVTDTQYF.

The chain is built from TRBV5-1 and TRBJ2-5, with D possibly being TRBD1 (6 bases). CDR3 length: 13 residues. The germline V gene encodes CDR1 SGHRS and CDR2 YFSETQ. Trimming removed 4 bases from V and 6 bases from J, with 13 bases in between. CDR3 in amino acids: CASSMLGQQTQYF. The DNA of the CDR3 is TGCGCCAGCAGCATGCTAGGACAGCAGACCCAGTACTTC.

The rearrangement joins TRBV5-6 to TRBJ2-7; 7 bases agree with TRBD1. Per germline, CDR1 SGHDT and CDR2 YYEEEE. V was pared by 3 bases and J by 6 bases, with 9 bases of the junction left unmatched. The CDR3 totals 14 residues. Here the CDR3 reads CASSSPTGYGEQYF. DNA of the CDR3: TGTGCCAGCAGCTCCCCGACAGGGTATGGCGAGCAGTACTTC.

The J gene is TRBJ2-7, the V gene TRBV6-1; D gene ambiguous. V was clipped by 2 bases and J by 7 bases, with 12 bases between them. This CDR3 comprises 13 residues. Looked up from germline, CDR1 is MNHNS and CDR2 is SASEGT. DNA of the CDR3: TGTGCCAGCAGTGAACCCCACAGAAAGGAGCAGTACTTC. Its translation: CASSEPHRKEQYF.

The chain is built from TRBV6-1 and TRBJ2-5; no firm D call. The germline V gene encodes CDR1 MNHNS and CDR2 SASEGT. The CDR3 runs to 15 residues. With 2 bases removed from V and 2 bases from J, the gap between germline ends came to 12 bases. The CDR3 protein is CASSELFRPQETQYF. The CDR3 bases are TGTGCCAGCAGTGAATTGTTTCGTCCTCAAGAGACCCAGTACTTC.